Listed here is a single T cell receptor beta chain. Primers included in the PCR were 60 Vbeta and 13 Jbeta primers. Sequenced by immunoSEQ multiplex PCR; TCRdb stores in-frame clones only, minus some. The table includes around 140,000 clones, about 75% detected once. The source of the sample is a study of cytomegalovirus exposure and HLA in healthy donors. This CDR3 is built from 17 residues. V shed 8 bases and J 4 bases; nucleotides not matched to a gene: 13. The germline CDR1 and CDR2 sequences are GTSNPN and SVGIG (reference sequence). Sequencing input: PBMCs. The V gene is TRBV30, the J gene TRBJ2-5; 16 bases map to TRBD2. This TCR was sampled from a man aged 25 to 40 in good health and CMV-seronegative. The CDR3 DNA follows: TGTGCCCCAAAACCGGGACTAGCGGGAGGGCCGGGAGAGACCCAGTACTTC. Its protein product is CAPKPGLAGGPGETQYF.